Given below is one T cell receptor (beta chain) in context. The antigen it binds to is not known. No per-base quality is available; no much larger clone lies one base away. Receptor amplification or capture employed RT-PCR. Sequenced on an Illumina HiSeq 2500. Using fastp trimming at Q25 and MiXCR clonotype assembly, TCRdb reanalyzed the public sequencing data and kept in-frame beta chains. Rows with one shared CDR3 protein collapse into an entry with the most common genes and DNA. Here the sample has 500,000 to 600,000 distinct CDR3 sequences; 11% occur a single time. Approximately 11% of the sample is taken by the ten largest. Via the germline V gene, CDR1 is SNHLY and CDR2 FYNNEI. The CDR3 spans 16 residues, from the cysteine through the phenylalanine. Only CDR3 DNA remains: 48 bases, in frame from the first base. The V end gives up 3 bases and the J end 0 bases, leaving 5 bases in the junction not matched to a gene.

The record originates from a study of response to subunit inactivated influenza vaccine (dated by TCRdb to the late 2010s). Notes on the research overall: To follow how T cells responded to a trivalent subunit inactivated influenza vaccine, the researchers relied on deep quantitative profiling of the T cell receptor repertoire. On the study overall, not on this receptor specifically: According to the authors, only a limited number of new T cells may be recruited by each seasonal influenza vaccination.

This sample was shared with a second study, whose subject was T cells expressing NK-cell markers. The other study reports the following: TCR beta cDNA libraries were prepared using 5'RACE template switching, which introduced a universal primer site and unique molecular identifiers. Fewer than ten donors provided sorted CD3+CD56+NKG2C+, CD3+CD56+NKG2C- and CD3+CD56-NKG2C+ T-cell subsets, whose TCR beta-chain repertoires were profiled. Among the eight sequenced donors, only one was HCMV-seronegative, while the other seven were HCMV-seropositive. In several experiments an anti-gammadeltaTCR antibody was added to restrict sorting to alphabetaTCR-expressing T cells. In several donors, the dominant CD3+CD56+NKG2C+ clonotypes were found to rank among the top 10 CD8+ clonotypes and to make up about 1.0-7.5% of CD8+ T cells. Those dominant clonotypes were again the most abundant among CD3+CD56-NKG2C+ cells in four donors, at about 25-60.1%. Whether the expanded NKG2C-expressing T cell clones were specific for HCMV antigens was left unclear. The study sequenced eight donors, all healthy volunteers chosen at random: three men and five women. To determine HCMV serostatus, a commercial ELISA kit was used to detect HCMV-specific IgG in serum. Peripheral blood mononuclear cells were isolated from blood by Ficoll density gradient centrifugation. Bulk peripheral blood T-cell repertoires were additionally sequenced from unsorted PBMC for six donors. Priming for cDNA synthesis came from the TCR beta constant segment, and two successive PCR amplification steps followed. The libraries were sequenced on Illumina HiSeq 2000/2500, MiSeq or NextSeq, producing 2 x 150 bp reads. MIGEC handled demultiplexing of the reads and grouping by UMI, while MiTCR was used to assemble and quantify clonotypes. To exclude erroneous sequences, any TCR cDNA sequence not supported by at least two reads was discarded. The tcR package was used for downstream repertoire analysis, and clonotypes were matched across fractions by CDR3 nucleotide sequence plus V segment. VDJmatch was used to annotate antigen specificity against VDJdb, with one amino acid substitution in CDR3 permitted.

Here the sequenced sample was PBMCs from blood, taken on the day of vaccination. The V and J segments used are TRBV2 and TRBJ2-7; 10 central bases correspond to TRBD2. This receptor was obtained from a man between 50 and 59 years old who received an inactivated influenza vaccine. Donor details come from another sample of the same person, matched by shared clones. The CDR3 protein is CASSDPSGGSSYEQYF. Here is the DNA: TGTGCCAGCAGTGACCCTAGCGGGGGCAGCTCCTACGAGCAGTACTTC. Outside the CDR3, residues come from the reference TRBV2 and TRBJ2-7 proteins, so the full variable domain is: EPEVTQTPSHQVTQMGQEVILRCVPISNHLYFYWYRQILGQKVEFLVSFYNNEISEKSEIFDDQFSVERPDGSNFTLKIRSTKLEDSAMYFCASSDPSGGSSYEQYFGPGTRLTVT.